This T cell receptor beta chain was profiled in a study of beta chain features in type 1 diabetes. Whole-study findings and limits: Among patients, naive, central memory and Treg TCRB repertoires appeared more similar than among healthy donors. For type 1 diabetes patients, VDJ junctions showed fewer insertions and more deletions.

The isolated RNA, all of it, was reverse transcribed, so expressed TCRB transcripts were what got sequenced. Naive, central memory and regulatory T cell samples yielded around 3.9 million reads on average. Profiled with immunoSEQ multiplex PCR; TCRdb holds only in-frame clones, not every one. The sample lists about 290,000 clones, 7.5% to 9.5% occurring once. Germline assignment: CDR1 SGHVS and CDR2 FNYEAQ. The CDR3 length is 11 residues. Trimming left V 2 bases short and J 4 bases short, with 1 base between. This clone has just a few counts. What it binds is not known. This may come from a read error, since a much larger clone is one base off.

The chain joins TRBV7-6 to TRBJ2-3, with D hard to call. What was sequenced was central memory CD4+ T cells from blood. This TCR was recovered from a woman aged 18-29 years in good health. The CDR3 sequence: CASSLSDTQYF. Here the CDR3 DNA reads TGTGCCAGCAGCTTATCAGATACGCAGTATTTT.